A selection of T cell receptor beta chains follows, all from one sample in a study of T cell repertoires in cytomegalovirus infection. One entry per CDR3 protein, called by TCRdb with MiXCR from the reads. In the table there are about 740,000 distinct CDR3 sequences, under 40% of which are singletons. Sample: PBMCs. All receptors come from a human donor in good health (CMV status not recorded). Some clones in this sample may be carry-over from other donors' samples. Each CDR3 is given with its conserved first and last residue. D genes are given only for firm matches. Size tells how often a clone was seen (once, few, many) or the class of an expanded clone, and some rows leave it out.

clone size,V gene,J gene,D gene,CDR3 protein,CDR3 DNA
many,TRBV7-2,TRBJ1-2,NA,CASSLALTAGYGYTF,TGTGCCAGCAGCTTAGCGCTTACAGCGGGTTATGGCTACACCTTC
NA,TRBV6-1,TRBJ1-6,NA,CASRGFSSPRHF,TGTGCCAGCAGAGGCTTCAGTTCACCCCGCCACTTT
few,TRBV7-9,TRBJ1-6,TRBD1,CASSSLLVPGQGPYLDSPLHF,TGTGCCAGCAGCTCACTTCTAGTACCGGGACAGGGGCCGTACCTGGATTCACCCCTCCACTTT
few,TRBV20-1,TRBJ2-7,NA,CSAPPRQGGNEQYF,TGCAGTGCTCCCCCCCGACAGGGAGGCAACGAGCAGTACTTC
few,TRBV28,TRBJ1-6,NA,CASTGRTSPLHF,TGTGCCAGCACGGGCAGAACTTCACCCCTCCACTTT
once,TRBV10-3,TRBJ1-4,TRBD1,CAISEPDRGEKLFF,TGTGCCATCAGTGAACCGGACAGGGGGGAAAAACTGTTTTTT
few,TRBV2,TRBJ2-1,TRBD2,CASSVQRGSYNEQFF,TGTGCCAGCAGTGTCCAGCGGGGCTCCTACAATGAGCAGTTCTTC
NA,TRBV14,TRBJ2-7,NA,CASSLPGLPTGEQYF,TGTGCCAGCAGCCTCCCCGGACTTCCAACTGGCGAGCAGTACTTC
few,TRBV7-8,TRBJ1-1,NA,CASSLDGLSGAEAFF,TGTGCCAGCAGCTTAGACGGACTCTCGGGCGCTGAAGCTTTCTTT
many,TRBV27,TRBJ2-2,NA,CASSLSGVGTGELFF,TGTGCCAGCAGTTTGTCGGGAGTCGGGACCGGGGAGCTGTTTTTT
few,TRBV5-1,TRBJ1-6,NA,CASSLEIGRPSPLHF,TGCGCCAGCAGCTTGGAAATTGGGAGGCCTTCACCCCTCCACTTT
NA,TRBV6-1,TRBJ1-1,NA,CASSEGGRHMATEAFF,TGTGCCAGCAGTGAAGGCGGGAGACACATGGCCACTGAAGCTTTCTTT
NA,TRBV28,TRBJ2-1,TRBD2,CASSLATSGAYNEQFF,TGTGCCAGCAGTTTAGCAACTAGCGGGGCATACAATGAGCAGTTCTTC
few,TRBV7-9,TRBJ1-4,TRBD1,CASSHSMEGANQLFF,TGTGCCAGCAGCCATAGTATGGAGGGGGCGAATCAACTGTTTTTT
many,TRBV7-2,TRBJ2-1,NA,CASSSYNNEQFF,TGTGCCAGCAGCTCATACAACAATGAGCAGTTCTTC
NA,TRBV27,TRBJ1-4,TRBD1,CASSPTGGGLFF,TGTGCCAGCAGTCCGACAGGGGGAGGACTGTTTTTT
many,TRBV12-3/TRBV12-4,TRBJ1-6,NA,CATGREFYNSPLHF,TGTGCCACCGGACGGGAATTCTATAATTCACCCCTCCACTTT